The next 21 T cell receptor beta chains were all read from a single sample in a study of T cell repertoires in cytomegalovirus infection. These receptors' antigens are unknown. MiXCR was run by TCRdb on the reads, yielding one entry per CDR3 protein. The sample records about half a million distinct CDR3 sequences, roughly a third being singletons. The source material was cultured PBMCs, sampled from culture after CMV antigen stimulation. Every receptor here comes from a human donor in good health (CMV status not recorded). Some clones in this sample may be carry-over from other donors' samples.

This chain connects TRBV2 to TRBJ1-2; perhaps TRBD1 as D (5 bases). Germline lookup yields CDR1 SNHLY and CDR2 FYNNEI. With 7 bases removed from V and 2 bases from J, the gap between germline ends came to 14 bases. This CDR3 region has 14 residues. The CDR3 region is CASMGLTVNYGYTF. The CDR3 DNA reads as TGTGCCAGCATGGGGTTGACAGTCAACTATGGCTACACCTTC.

V usage is TRBV6-5 and J usage is TRBJ1-2; perhaps TRBD1 as D (5 bases). The CDR3 extends over 17 amino acids. CDR1 MNHEY and CDR2 SVGAGI come from the germline V gene. The V end lost 0 bases, the J end lost 1 base, and 15 bases lay between the germline ends. The chain's CDR3 is CASSYSIGAGNNYGYTF. The DNA of the CDR3 is TGTGCCAGCAGTTACTCAATCGGGGCAGGGAATAACTATGGCTACACCTTC.

The chain links TRBV6-5 to TRBJ1-1; 7 bases are shared with TRBD1. In germline, CDR1 is MNHEY, CDR2 SVGAGI. This CDR3 comprises 15 residues. After removal of 7 bases from V and 5 bases from J, the junction contained 13 bases not matched to a gene. The CDR3 reads CASKQDRDWGTEAFF. CDR3 nucleotide sequence: TGTGCCAGCAAGCAAGACAGGGACTGGGGGACTGAAGCTTTCTTT.

This chain links TRBV15 with TRBJ2-1, with unresolved D. The V and J ends lost 1 base and 16 bases respectively, with 11 bases between them. The germline V gene has CDR1 LNHNV and CDR2 YYDKDF (reference sequence). The CDR3 consists of 11 residues. The CDR3 sequence: CATSRANEEFF. Here the CDR3 DNA reads TGTGCCACCAGCAGAGCGAATGAAGAATTCTTC.

This clonotype was observed once. The chain links TRBV5-6 to TRBJ2-1; no definite D call. The CDR3 consists of 11 residues. The V end lost 3 bases, the J end lost 12 bases, and 10 bases lay between the germline ends. The germline CDR1 and CDR2 sequences are SGHDT and YYEEEE. DNA for the CDR3: TGTGCCAGCAGCTCGCGTGAAGGGCAGTTCTTC. Translated, it gives CASSSREGQFF.

The chain combines TRBV20-1 with TRBJ2-6, with a possible D match to TRBD2 (5 bases). The V gene lost 6 bases and the J gene lost 0 bases, with 15 bases spanning the gap. The CDR3 contains 16 residues. Germline assignment: CDR1 DFQATT and CDR2 SNEGSKA (reference sequence). In nucleotides, the CDR3 is TGCAGTGCCCCTGGTCGGGCGGGCTCTGGGGCCAACGTCCTGACTTTC. It encodes CSAPGRAGSGANVLTF.

The V call is TRBV12-3 or TRBV12-4, the J call TRBJ2-1; TRBD1 agrees at 9 bases. The V and J ends lost 6 bases and 4 bases, in that order; junction bases with no gene match: 7. This CDR3 has 15 amino acids. The CDR3 loop reads CASSLNRGRYNEQFF. The DNA of the CDR3 is TGTGCCAGCAGCCTAAACAGGGGGCGATACAATGAGCAGTTCTTC.

This clonotype turned up a few times. The chain is built from TRBV7-2 and TRBJ2-1, with D hard to call. This CDR3 spans 16 amino acids. V gave up 5 bases and J gave up 0 bases, with 14 bases separating them. The V gene's germline CDR1 is SGHTA and CDR2 FQGNSA. For the CDR3, the DNA is TGTGCCAGCAGCCTCCGCGCGGTTCTCTCCTACAATGAGCAGTTCTTC. Translated, it gives CASSLRAVLSYNEQFF. The variable domain in full, completed from reference TRBV7-2 and TRBJ2-1, reads GAGVSQSPSNKVTEKGKDVELRCDPISGHTALYWYRQSLGQGLEFLIYFQGNSAPDKSGLPSDRFSAERTGGSVSTLTIQRTQQEDSAVYLCASSLRAVLSYNEQFFGPGTRLTVL.

This clonotype was counted many times. This rearrangement joins TRBV7-2 to TRBJ2-2; possible D gene TRBD2, 6 bases. Germline V lookup: CDR1 SGHTA, CDR2 FQGNSA. The V end was cut by 5 bases, the J end by 0 bases, with 10 bases between. The CDR3 length is 15 residues. CDR3 protein: CASSRRLANTGELFF. The CDR3 coding sequence is TGTGCCAGCAGCCGACGACTAGCGAACACCGGGGAGCTGTTTTTT.

The chain joins TRBV4-1 to TRBJ2-4; D might be TRBD2 (6 bases). The CDR3 is 17 amino acids. Germline CDR1 is MGHRA and CDR2 is YSYEKL. V was pared by 1 base and J by 2 bases, with 15 bases between. CDR3 nucleotides: TGCGCCAGCAGCCAAGTTGGTGGGAGGCCTACCAAAAACATTCAGTACTTC. Translating it yields CASSQVGGRPTKNIQYF.

This clonotype has only one observation. The chain links TRBV7-2 to TRBJ2-2; D remains unclear. V lost 0 bases and J lost 6, with 11 bases in between. CDR3 length: 15 amino acids. Per the germline V gene, CDR1 is SGHTA and CDR2 is FQGNSA. CDR3 residues: CASSLAGAYAGELFF. In nucleotides, the CDR3 is TGTGCCAGCAGCTTAGCTGGAGCTTACGCCGGGGAGCTGTTTTTT.

This clonotype was seen only a few times. The J gene is TRBJ2-6, the V gene TRBV11-2, with D possibly TRBD2 on 5 matching bases. The length of the CDR3 is 17 residues. Germline V gene sequence: CDR1 SGHAT, CDR2 FQNNGV. The V end lost 1 base, the J end lost 2 bases, and 12 bases lay between the germline ends. CDR3 nucleotide sequence: TGTGCCAGCAGCTTAGCCCGGGGAAACACTGGGGCCAACGTCCTGACTTTC. Amino acid sequence: CASSLARGNTGANVLTF.

The chain combines TRBV29-1 with TRBJ2-1; D is perhaps TRBD1 or TRBD2 (5 bases each). The CDR3 totals 14 residues. Germline-derived CDR1 and CDR2 are SQVTM and ANQGSEA. With 7 bases removed from V and 4 bases from J, the gap between germline ends came to 17 bases. Here the CDR3 reads CSGRGYTKYNEQFF. In DNA, the CDR3 is TGCAGCGGTCGGGGCTATACGAAATACAATGAGCAGTTCTTC.

Only a few counts were recorded for this clonotype. The chain employs TRBV28 and TRBJ2-2; no clear D. V lost 6 bases and J lost 1, with 15 bases in between. Germline V CDR1 and CDR2: MDHEN, SYDVKM. The length of the CDR3 is 16 residues. The CDR3 DNA reads as TGTGCCAGCAGCACCATAAGGGCTGTGAACACCGGGGAGCTGTTTTTT. Translation gives CASSTIRAVNTGELFF.

In this sample, this clonotype turned up once. The chain joins TRBV11-2 to TRBJ1-4; D is unclear. The V end lost 5 bases, the J end lost 4 bases, and 14 bases lay between the germline ends. Germline loops: CDR1 SGHAT, CDR2 FQNNGV. This CDR3 is 15 amino acids long. CDR3: CASSPGRTLNEKLFF. CDR3 in DNA: TGTGCCAGCAGCCCCGGTCGCACCCTTAATGAAAAACTGTTTTTT.

CDR3 bases: TGTGCCAGCAGCCCGTCCAAGCGGAAACCCTCCTACAATGAGCAGTTCTTC. Amino acids: CASSPSKRKPSYNEQFF. The rearrangement joins TRBV27 to TRBJ2-1, with D possibly TRBD2 on 5 matching bases. CDR3 size: 17 residues. CDR1 MNHEY and CDR2 SMNVEV come from the germline V gene (reference sequence). V lost 6 bases, J lost 0 bases, and 18 bases lay in between.

This clonotype was observed a few times. This chain joins TRBV7-2 and TRBJ2-7; D possibly corresponds to TRBD1 (5 bases). Trimming shortened V by 5 bases and J by 0 bases, and 11 bases separated the two germline ends. This CDR3 is 14 amino acids long. From germline, CDR1 is SGHTA and CDR2 FQGNSA. The CDR3 DNA follows: TGTGCCAGCAGCCAGAACAGGAGCTCCTACGAGCAGTACGTC. Translation: CASSQNRSSYEQYV.

This clonotype was found many times. CDR3 sequence: CASNSGSSYEQYF. The CDR3 nucleotides read TGTGCCAGTAATTCGGGAAGCTCCTACGAGCAGTACTTC. V and J are TRBV19 and TRBJ2-7; tentative D call: TRBD2 (5 bases). This CDR3 has 13 amino acids. Looked up from germline, CDR1 is LNHDA and CDR2 is SQIVND (reference sequence). The V and J ends lost 7 bases and 0 bases respectively, with 10 bases between them.

The chain recombines TRBV12-3 or TRBV12-4 with TRBJ2-1; 11 bases align to TRBD2. This CDR3 is built from 16 residues. J was trimmed by 9 bases and V by 3 bases; bases with no gene match: 10. The CDR3 coding sequence is TGTGCCAGCAGTTTCCTCCGAGTGCTAGCGGGAGGTGAGCAGTTCTTC. Protein: CASSFLRVLAGGEQFF.

This rearrangement joins TRBV11-2 to TRBJ2-2; either TRBD1 or TRBD2 may supply D (5 bases each). Germline assignment: CDR1 SGHAT and CDR2 FQNNGV. The CDR3 sequence is 15 residues long. V was pared by 4 bases and J by 4 bases, with 13 bases between. The CDR3 loop reads CASSSRWDGTGELFF. For the CDR3, the DNA is TGTGCCAGCAGCTCCCGGTGGGACGGCACCGGGGAGCTGTTTTTT. Using reference TRBV11-2 and TRBJ2-2 for the parts outside the CDR3, the full variable domain is EAGVAQSPRYKIIEKRQSVAFWCNPISGHATLYWYQQILGQGPKLLIQFQNNGVVDDSQLPKDRFSAERLKGVDSTLKIQPAKLEDSAVYLCASSSRWDGTGELFFGEGSRLTVL.

As regards this clonotype: Sequence at one end of the junction differs from germline and may be a read error. The chain couples TRBV15 to TRBJ1-1; D is ambiguous. In germline, CDR1 is LNHNV, CDR2 YYDKDF (reference sequence). The CDR3 length is 13 residues. The DNA of the CDR3 is TGTGCCACCAGCGGAGATATGAACACTGAAGCTTTCTTT. It specifies CATSGDMNTEAFF.